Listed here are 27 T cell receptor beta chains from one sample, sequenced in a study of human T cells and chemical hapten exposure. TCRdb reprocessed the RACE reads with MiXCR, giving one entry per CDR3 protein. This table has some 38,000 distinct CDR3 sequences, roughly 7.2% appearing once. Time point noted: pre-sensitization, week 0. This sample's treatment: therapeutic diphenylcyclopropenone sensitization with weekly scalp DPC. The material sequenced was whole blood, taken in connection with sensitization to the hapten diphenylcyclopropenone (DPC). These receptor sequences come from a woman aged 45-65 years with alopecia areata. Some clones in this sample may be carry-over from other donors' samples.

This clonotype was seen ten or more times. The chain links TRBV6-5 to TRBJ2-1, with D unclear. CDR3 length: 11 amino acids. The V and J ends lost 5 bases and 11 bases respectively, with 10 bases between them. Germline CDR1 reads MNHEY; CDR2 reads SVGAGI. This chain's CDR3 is CASSTARKQFF. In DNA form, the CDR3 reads TGTGCCAGCAGTACGGCCCGGAAGCAGTTCTTC.

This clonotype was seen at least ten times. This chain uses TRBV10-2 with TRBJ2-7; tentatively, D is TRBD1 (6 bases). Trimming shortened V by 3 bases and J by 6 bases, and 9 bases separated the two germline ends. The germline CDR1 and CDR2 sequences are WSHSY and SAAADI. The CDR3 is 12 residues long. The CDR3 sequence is CASSDPTGEQYF. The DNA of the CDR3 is TGCGCCAGCAGTGACCCGACAGGCGAGCAGTACTTC.

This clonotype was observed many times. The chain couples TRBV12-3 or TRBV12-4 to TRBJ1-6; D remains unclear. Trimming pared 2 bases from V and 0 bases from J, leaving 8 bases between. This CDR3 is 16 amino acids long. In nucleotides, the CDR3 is TGTGCCAGCAGTTTAAGTAGTAGCTCCTATAATTCACCCCTCCACTTT. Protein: CASSLSSSSYNSPLHF.

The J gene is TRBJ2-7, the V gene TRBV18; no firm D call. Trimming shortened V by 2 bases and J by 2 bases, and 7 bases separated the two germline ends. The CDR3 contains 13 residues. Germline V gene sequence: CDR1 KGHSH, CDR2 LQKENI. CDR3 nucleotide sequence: TGTGCCAGCTCACCAAAGCAGGCCTACGAGCAGTACTTC. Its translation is CASSPKQAYEQYF.

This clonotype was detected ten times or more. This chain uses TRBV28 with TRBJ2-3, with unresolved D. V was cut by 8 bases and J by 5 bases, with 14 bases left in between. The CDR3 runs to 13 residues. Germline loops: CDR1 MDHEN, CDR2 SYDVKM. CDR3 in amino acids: CASLKPVGDTQYF. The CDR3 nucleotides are TGTGCCAGCCTTAAGCCCGTCGGAGATACGCAGTATTTT. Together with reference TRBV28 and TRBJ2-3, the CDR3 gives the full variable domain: DVKVTQSSRYLVKRTGEKVFLECVQDMDHENMFWYRQDPGLGLRLIYFSYDVKMKEKGDIPEGYSVSREKKERFSLILESASTNQTSMYLCASLKPVGDTQYFGPGTRLTVL.

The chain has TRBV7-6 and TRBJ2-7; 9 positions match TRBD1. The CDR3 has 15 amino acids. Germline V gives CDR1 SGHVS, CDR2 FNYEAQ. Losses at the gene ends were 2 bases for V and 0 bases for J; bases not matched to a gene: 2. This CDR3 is CASSLNRGLSYEQYF. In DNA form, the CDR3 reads TGTGCCAGCAGCTTAAACAGGGGGCTCTCCTACGAGCAGTACTTC.

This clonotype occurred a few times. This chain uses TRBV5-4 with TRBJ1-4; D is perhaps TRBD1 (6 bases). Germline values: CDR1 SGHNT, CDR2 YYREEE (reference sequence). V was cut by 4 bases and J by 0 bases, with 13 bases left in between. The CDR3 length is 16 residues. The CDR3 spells CASSGPGTPTNEKLFF. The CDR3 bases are TGTGCCAGCAGCGGGCCCGGGACACCAACTAATGAAAAACTGTTTTTT. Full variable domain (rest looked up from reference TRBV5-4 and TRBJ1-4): ETGVTQSPTHLIKTRGQQVTLRCSSQSGHNTVSWYQQALGQGPQFIFQYYREEENGRGNFPPRFSGLQFPNYSSELNVNALELDDSALYLCASSGPGTPTNEKLFFGSGTQLSVL.

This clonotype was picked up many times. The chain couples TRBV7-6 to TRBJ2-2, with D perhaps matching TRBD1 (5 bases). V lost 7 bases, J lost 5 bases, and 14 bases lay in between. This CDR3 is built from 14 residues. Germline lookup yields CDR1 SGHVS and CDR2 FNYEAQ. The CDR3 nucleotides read TGTGCCAGCACCGGACACGGCATGACCGGGGAGCTGTTTTTT. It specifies CASTGHGMTGELFF.

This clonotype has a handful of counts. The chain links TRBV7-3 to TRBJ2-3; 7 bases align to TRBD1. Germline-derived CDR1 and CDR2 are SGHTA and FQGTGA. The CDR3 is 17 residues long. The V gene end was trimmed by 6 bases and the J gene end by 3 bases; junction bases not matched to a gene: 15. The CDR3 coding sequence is TGTGCCAGCAGGAGAACGATCAGGGGGAAGTTGACAGATACGCAGTATTTT. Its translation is CASRRTIRGKLTDTQYF.

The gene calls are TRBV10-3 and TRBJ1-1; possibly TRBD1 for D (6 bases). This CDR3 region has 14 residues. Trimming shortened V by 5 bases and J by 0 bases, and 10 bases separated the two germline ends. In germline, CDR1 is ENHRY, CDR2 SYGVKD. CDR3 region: CAISTGQLNTEAFF. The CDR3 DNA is TGTGCCATCAGTACTGGACAGTTGAACACTGAAGCTTTCTTT.

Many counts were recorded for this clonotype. CDR3 nucleotide sequence: TGTGCCAGCAGCTCGGGACAGGGGGTGTCCCTCCACTTT. Amino acids: CASSSGQGVSLHF. This chain joins TRBV7-9 and TRBJ1-6, with 11 bases matching TRBD1. The CDR3 has 13 amino acids. The germline gives CDR1 SEHNR, CDR2 FQNEAQ (reference sequence). The V and J ends lost 4 bases and 14 bases, in that order; junction bases with no gene match: 4. Combining the CDR3 with reference TRBV7-9 and TRBJ1-6 gives the whole variable domain DTGVSQNPRHKITKRGQNVTFRCDPISEHNRLYWYRQTLGQGPEFLTYFQNEAQLEKSRLLSDRFSAERPKGSFSTLEIQRTEQGDSAMYLCASSSGQGVSLHFGNGTRLTVT.

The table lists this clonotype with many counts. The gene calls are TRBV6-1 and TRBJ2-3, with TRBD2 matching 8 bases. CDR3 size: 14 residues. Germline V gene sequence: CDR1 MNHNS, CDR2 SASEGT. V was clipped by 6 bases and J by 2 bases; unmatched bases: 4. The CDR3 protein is CASRLAGNTDTQYF. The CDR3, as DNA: TGTGCCAGCAGGCTAGCGGGCAACACAGATACGCAGTATTTT.

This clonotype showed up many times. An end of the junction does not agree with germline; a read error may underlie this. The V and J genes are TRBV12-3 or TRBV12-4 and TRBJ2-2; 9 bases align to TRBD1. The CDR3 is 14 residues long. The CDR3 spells CASSRGQGTRELFF. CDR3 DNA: TGTGCCAGCAGCCGGGGACAGGGCACCAGGGAGCTGTTTTTT.

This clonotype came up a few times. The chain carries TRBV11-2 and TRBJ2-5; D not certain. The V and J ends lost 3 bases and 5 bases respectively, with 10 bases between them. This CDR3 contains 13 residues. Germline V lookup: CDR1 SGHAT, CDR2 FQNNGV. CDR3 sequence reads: CASSLQAGETQYF. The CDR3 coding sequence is TGTGCCAGCAGCTTGCAGGCCGGGGAGACCCAGTACTTC. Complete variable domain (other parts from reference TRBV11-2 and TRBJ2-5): EAGVAQSPRYKIIEKRQSVAFWCNPISGHATLYWYQQILGQGPKLLIQFQNNGVVDDSQLPKDRFSAERLKGVDSTLKIQPAKLEDSAVYLCASSLQAGETQYFGPGTRLLVL.

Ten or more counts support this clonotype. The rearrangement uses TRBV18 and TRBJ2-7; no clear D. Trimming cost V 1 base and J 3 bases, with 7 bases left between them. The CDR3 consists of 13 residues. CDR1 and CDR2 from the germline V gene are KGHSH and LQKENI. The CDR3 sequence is CASSPQSDYEQYF. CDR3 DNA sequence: TGTGCCAGCTCACCACAGTCGGACTACGAGCAGTACTTC.

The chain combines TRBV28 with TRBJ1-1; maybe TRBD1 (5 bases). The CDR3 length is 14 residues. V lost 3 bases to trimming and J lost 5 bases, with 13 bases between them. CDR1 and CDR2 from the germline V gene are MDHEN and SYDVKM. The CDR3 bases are TGTGCCAGCAGTTTGATGAGGGGAGGGACTGAAGCTTTCTTT. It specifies CASSLMRGGTEAFF.

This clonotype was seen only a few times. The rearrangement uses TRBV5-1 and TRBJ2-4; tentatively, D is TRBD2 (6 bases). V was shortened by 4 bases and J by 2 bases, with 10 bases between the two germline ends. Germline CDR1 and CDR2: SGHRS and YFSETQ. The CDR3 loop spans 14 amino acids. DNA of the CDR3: TGCGCCAGCAGCATGGAGGGTACCAAAAACATTCAGTACTTC. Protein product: CASSMEGTKNIQYF.

CDR3 residues: CSVEPTGNTEAFF. In nucleotides, the CDR3 is TGCAGCGTTGAACCGACCGGGAACACTGAAGCTTTCTTT. V is TRBV29-1 and J is TRBJ1-1; D is undetermined. Trimming removed 2 bases from V and 1 base from J, with 8 bases in between. The CDR3 is 13 amino acids. Germline V lookup: CDR1 SQVTM, CDR2 ANQGSEA.

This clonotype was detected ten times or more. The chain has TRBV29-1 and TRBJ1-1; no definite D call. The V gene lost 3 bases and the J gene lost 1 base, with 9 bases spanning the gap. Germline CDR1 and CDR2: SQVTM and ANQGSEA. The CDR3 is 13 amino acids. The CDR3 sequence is CSVDGGWNTEAFF. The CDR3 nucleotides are TGCAGCGTTGATGGCGGCTGGAACACTGAAGCTTTCTTT.

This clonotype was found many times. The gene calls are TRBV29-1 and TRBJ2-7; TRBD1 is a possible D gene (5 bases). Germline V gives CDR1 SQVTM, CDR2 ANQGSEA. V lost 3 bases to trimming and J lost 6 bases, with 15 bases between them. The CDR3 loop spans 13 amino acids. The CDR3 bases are TGCAGCGTTGATCTGGGGCAGGGTGGCGAGCAGTACTTC. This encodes CSVDLGQGGEQYF.

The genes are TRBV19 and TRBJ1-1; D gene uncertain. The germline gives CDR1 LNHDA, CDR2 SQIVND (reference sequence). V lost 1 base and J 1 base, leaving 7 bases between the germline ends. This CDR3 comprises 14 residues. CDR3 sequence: CASSIAGPNTEAFF. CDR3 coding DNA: TGTGCCAGTAGTATAGCAGGCCCGAACACTGAAGCTTTCTTT. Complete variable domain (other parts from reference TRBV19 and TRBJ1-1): DGGITQSPKYLFRKEGQNVTLSCEQNLNHDAMYWYRQDPGQGLRLIYYSQIVNDFQKGDIAEGYSVSREKKESFPLTVTSAQKNPTAFYLCASSIAGPNTEAFFGQGTRLTVV.

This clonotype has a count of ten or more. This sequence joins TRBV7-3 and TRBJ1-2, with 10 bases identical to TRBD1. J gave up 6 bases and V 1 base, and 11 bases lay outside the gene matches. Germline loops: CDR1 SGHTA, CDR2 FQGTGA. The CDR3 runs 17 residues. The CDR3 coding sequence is TGTGCCAGCAGCTTAAACCCCATGACAGGGGGCGGGGATGGCTACACCTTC. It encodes CASSLNPMTGGGDGYTF. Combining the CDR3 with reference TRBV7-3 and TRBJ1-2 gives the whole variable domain GAGVSQTPSNKVTEKGKYVELRCDPISGHTALYWYRQSLGQGPEFLIYFQGTGAADDSGLPNDRFFAVRPEGSVSTLKIQRTERGDSAVYLCASSLNPMTGGGDGYTFGSGTRLTVV.

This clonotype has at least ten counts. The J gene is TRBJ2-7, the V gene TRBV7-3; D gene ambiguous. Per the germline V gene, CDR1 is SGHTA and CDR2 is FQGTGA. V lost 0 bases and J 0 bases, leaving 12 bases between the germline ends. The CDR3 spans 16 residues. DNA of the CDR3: TGTGCCAGCAGCTTAACGCGGACGCTTCGCTCCTACGAGCAGTACTTC. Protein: CASSLTRTLRSYEQYF.

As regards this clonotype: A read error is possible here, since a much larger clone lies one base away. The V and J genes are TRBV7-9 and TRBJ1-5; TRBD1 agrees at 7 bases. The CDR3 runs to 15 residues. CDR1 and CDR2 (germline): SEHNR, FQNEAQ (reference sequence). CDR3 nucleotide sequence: TGTGCCAACAGCTTAGCTCAGGGGGGCAATCAGCCCCAGCATTTT. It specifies CANSLAQGGNQPQHF.

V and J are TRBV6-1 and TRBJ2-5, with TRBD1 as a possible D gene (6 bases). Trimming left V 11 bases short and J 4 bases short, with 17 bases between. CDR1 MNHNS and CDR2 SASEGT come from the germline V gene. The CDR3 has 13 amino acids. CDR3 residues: CAGTGHLLETQYF. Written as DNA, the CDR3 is TGTGCCGGCACGGGACACCTATTAGAGACCCAGTACTTC.

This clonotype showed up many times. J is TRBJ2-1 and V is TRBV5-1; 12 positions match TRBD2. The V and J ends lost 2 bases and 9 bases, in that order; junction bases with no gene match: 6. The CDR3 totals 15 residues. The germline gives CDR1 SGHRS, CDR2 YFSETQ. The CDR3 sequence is CASSLRLAGGGEQFF. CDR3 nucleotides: TGCGCCAGCAGCTTACGTCTAGCGGGAGGGGGTGAGCAGTTCTTC.

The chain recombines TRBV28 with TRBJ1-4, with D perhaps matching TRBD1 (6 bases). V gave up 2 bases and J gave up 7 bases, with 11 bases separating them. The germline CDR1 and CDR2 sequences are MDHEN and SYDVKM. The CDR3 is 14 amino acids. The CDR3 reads CASSLGGAGEKLFF. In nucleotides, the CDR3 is TGTGCCAGCAGTTTAGGGGGCGCGGGTGAAAAACTGTTTTTT.